This T cell receptor beta chain is drawn from a study of blood T cell repertoires in COVID-19. Across the whole study: PBMCs, B-cell-depleted T cells, or T cells were the source of the cDNA or gDNA that made up the material.

The repertoire was sequenced with immunoSEQ multiplex PCR; TCRdb's copy has only in-frame clones and lacks some. Here the sample spans 100,000 to 120,000 clones, 81% being singletons. Germline CDR1 SNHLY, CDR2 FYNNEI. Between the trimmed V and J ends, which lost 8 bases and 7 bases, there was a span of 12 bases. This CDR3 spans 11 amino acids. The TCR comes from a man of 80 years or more with acute or convalescent COVID-19. Sequencing was done on a sample of peripheral blood. The rearrangement joins TRBV2 to TRBJ2-7; no reliable D call. Here the CDR3 DNA reads TGTGCCAGCGGGCCTTTTAGTGAGCAGTACTTC. This translates into CASGPFSEQYF.